The 3 T cell receptor beta chains below come from one sample, sequenced in a study of blood T cells in healthy people across ages. For the second PCR, which ran for about 6 to 11 cycles, a sample-barcoded 5' primer and a J-beta primer mix were used. TCRdb ran MiXCR on the 5' RACE reads and lists one entry per CDR3 protein. The sample includes approximately 820,000 distinct CDR3 sequences, 40% to 50% of them seen just once. The material sequenced was blood. These receptors originate from a man aged 55 to 70 in good health.

This rearrangement joins TRBV4-1 to TRBJ1-1; the D gene is possibly TRBD1 (5 bases). Germline V gene data show CDR1 as MGHRA and CDR2 as YSYEKL. V was clipped by 1 base and J by 1 base, with 16 bases between them. The CDR3 has 17 amino acids. CDR3 residues: CASSQVGREDRNTEAFF. The CDR3 DNA reads as TGCGCCAGCAGCCAAGTGGGCAGGGAGGATCGGAACACTGAAGCTTTCTTT.

Worth noting for this clonotype: This may arise from a read error, as a much more abundant clone is one base away. The genes are TRBV5-1 and TRBJ1-4; 8 bases map to TRBD1. This CDR3 spans 16 amino acids. V lost 7 bases to trimming and J lost 0 bases; unmatched junction nucleotides: 8. The V gene's germline CDR1 is SGHRS and CDR2 YFSETQ. Here the CDR3 DNA reads TGCGCCAGCTGCCTCGGGACAGGATCAACTAATGAAAAACTGTTTTTT. Encoded protein: CASCLGTGSTNEKLFF.

The rearrangement uses TRBV4-3 and TRBJ2-6; no firm D call. Trimming shortened V by 0 bases and J by 2 bases, and 5 bases separated the two germline ends. This CDR3 contains 15 residues. Per germline, CDR1 LGHNA and CDR2 YSLEER. CDR3 DNA sequence: TGCGCCAGCAGCCAAGAACGGGCTGGGGCCAACGTCCTGACTTTC. This encodes CASSQERAGANVLTF.